This T cell receptor (beta chain) was sequenced during a study of tumor-infiltrating lymphocytes in oesophageal squamous cell carcinoma. One entry per CDR3 protein, called by TCRdb with MiXCR from the PCR reads. The table records over 20,000 distinct CDR3 sequences, roughly two fifths of them present only once. The receptor comes from a male donor with esophageal squamous cell carcinoma. Sequencing input: esophageal tumor tissue.

CDR3 bases: TGTGCCAGCAGCGTTGGGGTTGGGGACGGCTACGAGCAGTACTTC. Its protein is CASSVGVGDGYEQYF. The genes are TRBV9 and TRBJ2-7; tentatively, D is TRBD1 or TRBD2 (5 bases each). V was trimmed by 2 bases and J by 3 bases, leaving 15 bases between them. The CDR3 covers 15 residues. Germline values: CDR1 SGDLS, CDR2 YYNGEE.